The subject of this entry is one T cell receptor beta chain. Other DNA sequences in this sample translate to the same CDR3. This sample stems from a study of blood T cell repertoires in COVID-19. Study-wide context: Nucleic acid was either cDNA or gDNA, and it came from T cells, B-cell-depleted T cells, or PBMCs.

In Seattle, patients joined the study during active infection and were tracked longitudinally. Under the authors' procedure: Researchers report that nucleated cell counts were estimated from reference gene primer amplification. TCRdb keeps only in-frame clones here, not all; method: immunoSEQ multiplex PCR. The V and J calls and the clone size are those of that table, but D and trimming were determined from the DNA. The sample holds about 300,000 clones; about 90% are singletons and the top ten take less than 2%. CDR3 length: 14 amino acids. Germline CDR1 GTSNPN, CDR2 SVGIG (reference sequence). V shed 1 base and J 4 bases; nucleotides not matched to a gene: 4.

The sequenced sample was peripheral blood. This chain connects TRBV30 to TRBJ2-7; 10 bases agree with TRBD1. The sequence derives from a woman in her thirties with COVID-19, enrolled during active disease. DNA for the CDR3: TGTGCCTGGAGTGCAGGGACAGGGGATTACGAGCAGTACTTC. Protein sequence: CAWSAGTGDYEQYF.